Shown below are 27 T cell receptor beta chains from a single sample sequenced in a study of blood T cell repertoires in COVID-19. Sequenced by immunoSEQ multiplex PCR; TCRdb stores in-frame clones only, minus some. The table shows 150,000 to 200,000 clones, with 90% occurring only once. The sample comprised peripheral blood. These receptors were collected from a man aged 45-60 years with acute or convalescent COVID-19.

This chain connects TRBV28 to TRBJ2-7, with 10 bases identical to TRBD2. CDR3 length: 15 residues. Germline CDR1 is MDHEN and CDR2 is SYDVKM. The V segment lost 3 bases and the J segment 7 bases; nucleotides outside the gene matches: 9. CDR3 sequence: CASSFSLAGVSEQYF. CDR3 DNA: TGTGCCAGCAGTTTTTCGCTAGCGGGAGTTTCTGAGCAGTACTTC.

CDR3 region: CASSLKAGSYEQYV. The CDR3 DNA is TGTGCCAGCAGCCTAAAAGCGGGGTCCTACGAGCAGTACGTC. The chain carries TRBV11-2 and TRBJ2-7, with 7 bases aligning to TRBD2. Trimming took 5 bases from V and 1 from J; bases not matched to a gene: 5. Germline V lookup: CDR1 SGHAT, CDR2 FQNNGV. The length of the CDR3 is 14 residues.

The chain uses TRBV24-1 and TRBJ2-3, with D maybe TRBD2 (6 bases). The V gene lost 5 bases and the J gene lost 9 bases, with 14 bases spanning the gap. CDR1 and CDR2 from the germline V gene are KGHDR and SFDVKD. This CDR3 is 13 amino acids long. The CDR3 loop is CATSARLEGTQYF. The CDR3 DNA sequence: TGTGCCACCAGTGCGCGACTAGAAGGAACGCAGTATTTT.

The V gene is TRBV28, the J gene TRBJ1-4, with D perhaps matching TRBD1 (5 bases). V was shortened by 4 bases and J by 0 bases, with 9 bases between the two germline ends. This CDR3 is 15 amino acids long. Germline V CDR1 and CDR2: MDHEN, SYDVKM. DNA for the CDR3: TGTGCCAGCAGTTGGGGGGGGGCAACTAATGAAAAACTGTTTTTT. Protein product: CASSWGGATNEKLFF.

The rearrangement links TRBV10-2 to TRBJ2-3; 11 nucleotides match TRBD2. Germline values: CDR1 WSHSY, CDR2 SAAADI. This CDR3 region has 19 residues. The V segment lost 6 bases and the J segment 2 bases; nucleotides outside the gene matches: 16. CDR3 sequence reads: CASRDTILSGLAATDTQYF. The DNA for the CDR3 is TGCGCCAGCAGAGATACCATACTTTCGGGACTAGCGGCCACAGATACGCAGTATTTT.

V and J are TRBV29-1 and TRBJ1-3; 9 nucleotides match TRBD1. CDR3 length: 15 residues. Germline-derived CDR1 and CDR2 are SQVTM and ANQGSEA. Trimming removed 7 bases from V and 1 base from J; junction bases left unmatched: 8. The CDR3 protein is CSAKGQGISGNTIYF. The CDR3 DNA follows: TGCAGCGCCAAGGGACAGGGAATTTCTGGAAACACCATATATTTT.

This chain connects TRBV11-2 to TRBJ1-6, with no clear D. The CDR3 loop spans 14 amino acids. Germline CDR1 SGHAT, CDR2 FQNNGV. Trimming pared 0 bases from V and 7 bases from J, leaving 7 bases between. CDR3 sequence: CASSLDHGNSPLHF. The CDR3 DNA reads TGTGCCAGCAGCTTAGATCACGGGAATTCACCCCTCCACTTT.

This chain joins TRBV6-5 and TRBJ1-1, with TRBD1 matching over 7 bases. V lost 7 bases, J lost 5 bases, and 7 bases stayed unmatched. The CDR3 is 13 residues long. Germline CDR1 is MNHEY and CDR2 is SVGAGI. CDR3 protein: CASIRQGKTEAFF. Written as DNA, the CDR3 is TGTGCCAGCATTAGACAGGGTAAGACTGAAGCTTTCTTT.

The CDR3 DNA is TGTGCCAGCAGCGACCCGGGACAGGGGAGCGATTCACCCCTCCACTTT. This sequence encodes CASSDPGQGSDSPLHF. J is TRBJ1-6 and V is TRBV9; 10 bases map to TRBD1. The CDR3 consists of 16 residues. Trimming cost V 3 bases and J 8 bases; bases outside gene matches: 8. From germline, CDR1 is SGDLS and CDR2 YYNGEE.

The chain uses TRBV27 and TRBJ1-1; the D gene is possibly TRBD1 (6 bases). The CDR3 loop spans 15 amino acids. Per germline, CDR1 MNHEY and CDR2 SMNVEV (reference sequence). The V and J ends lost 3 bases and 0 bases respectively, with 11 bases between them. The CDR3: CASSFAGAVNTEAFF. CDR3 DNA: TGTGCCAGCAGTTTTGCGGGGGCGGTGAACACTGAAGCTTTCTTT.

This clone was counted a single time. The chain combines TRBV24-1 with TRBJ2-2; 7 bases map to TRBD1. The V and J ends lost 5 bases and 2 bases, in that order; junction bases with no gene match: 10. Germline CDR1 reads KGHDR; CDR2 reads SFDVKD. The CDR3 is 17 amino acids. CDR3 sequence: CATSGRKQGLNTGELFF. The CDR3 nucleotides read TGTGCCACCAGTGGCCGAAAACAGGGGTTAAACACCGGGGAGCTGTTTTTT.

This chain uses TRBV27 with TRBJ1-2, with D hard to call. The CDR3 is 14 residues long. Deletions cut 6 bases from V and 5 bases from J, with 16 bases between. CDR1 is MNHEY and CDR2 is SMNVEV in the germline V gene (reference sequence). The CDR3 here is CASRLAVGPYGYTF. CDR3 nucleotides: TGTGCCAGCAGGCTAGCTGTCGGGCCTTATGGCTACACCTTC.

V gene TRBV5-4 combines with J gene TRBJ1-4, with 9 bases that match TRBD1. The CDR3 has 16 amino acids. V lost 4 bases, J lost 3 bases, and 7 bases stayed unmatched. CDR1 SGHNT and CDR2 YYREEE come from the germline V gene (reference sequence). CDR3 in DNA: TGTGCCAGCAGCGGACAGGGGACTTCGGCTAATGAAAAACTGTTTTTT. It encodes CASSGQGTSANEKLFF. The full variable domain, its missing parts supplied by reference TRBV5-4 and TRBJ1-4, is ETGVTQSPTHLIKTRGQQVTLRCSSQSGHNTVSWYQQALGQGPQFIFQYYREEENGRGNFPPRFSGLQFPNYSSELNVNALELDDSALYLCASSGQGTSANEKLFFGSGTQLSVL.

The V and J genes are TRBV25-1 and TRBJ1-2; no reliable D call. Looked up from germline, CDR1 is MGHDK and CDR2 is SYGVNS. The CDR3 is 14 residues long. Between the trimmed V and J ends, which lost 5 bases and 8 bases, there was a span of 18 bases. CDR3 nucleotides: TGTGCCAGCAGTCCCCGGACTTCCGGAGGGGGCTACACCTTC. It is translated as CASSPRTSGGGYTF.

The rearrangement uses TRBV10-1 and TRBJ2-3, with 9 bases fitting TRBD1. Germline V gives CDR1 WNHNN, CDR2 SYGVQD (reference sequence). The V and J ends lost 4 bases and 4 bases, in that order; junction bases with no gene match: 15. The CDR3 contains 18 residues. The CDR3 nucleotides are TGCGCCAGCAGTGGACGGGACAGGGAGCGTTTAAGGGCAGATACGCAGTATTTT. Its translation: CASSGRDRERLRADTQYF.

The chain combines TRBV5-1 with TRBJ2-1, with D perhaps TRBD2 (6 bases). The V end lost 5 bases, the J end lost 0 bases, and 12 bases lay between the germline ends. CDR3 length equals 15 residues. Germline values: CDR1 SGHRS, CDR2 YFSETQ. For the CDR3, the DNA is TGCGCCAGCAGAATTGGGGGGAGCTCCTACAATGAGCAGTTCTTC. It encodes CASRIGGSSYNEQFF.

V usage is TRBV28 and J usage is TRBJ1-6, with D possibly TRBD1 on 6 matching bases. Germline CDR1 reads MDHEN; CDR2 reads SYDVKM. The CDR3 is 16 residues long. The germline V and J ends were trimmed by 5 bases and 0 bases, with 11 bases remaining between them. CDR3 protein: CASSVPGDSYNSPLHF. The DNA for the CDR3 is TGTGCCAGCAGTGTACCAGGGGACTCCTATAATTCACCCCTCCACTTT.

The rearrangement links TRBV2 to TRBJ1-1, with unresolved D. CDR3 length: 11 residues. The V gene's germline CDR1 is SNHLY and CDR2 FYNNEI. Between the trimmed V and J ends, which lost 4 bases and 6 bases, there was a span of 6 bases. The CDR3 sequence: CASSGESEAFF. The CDR3 DNA follows: TGTGCCAGCAGTGGAGAGTCTGAAGCTTTCTTT.

The chain has TRBV6-5 and TRBJ1-2, with a tentative D call TRBD1 (6 bases). V lost 2 bases to trimming and J lost 6 bases, with 10 bases between them. The CDR3 contains 13 residues. Germline V CDR1 and CDR2: MNHEY, SVGAGI. CDR3 nucleotides: TGTGCCAGCAGTTACGCTGGGGGCAATGGCTACACCTTC. This translates into CASSYAGGNGYTF.

The rearrangement links TRBV28 to TRBJ1-5; a possible D gene is TRBD1 (5 bases). Deletions cut 4 bases from V and 5 bases from J, with 6 bases between. This CDR3 spans 12 amino acids. Germline V gives CDR1 MDHEN, CDR2 SYDVKM. The CDR3 is CASSWGDQPQHF. In DNA, the CDR3 is TGTGCCAGCAGTTGGGGGGATCAGCCCCAGCATTTT.

The genes are TRBV28 and TRBJ1-2; D ambiguous. This CDR3 has 14 residues. Looked up from germline, CDR1 is MDHEN and CDR2 is SYDVKM. The ends were cut back, 4 bases at V and 4 bases at J, with 13 bases in the middle. Written as DNA, the CDR3 is TGTGCCAGCAGTTCCCCCCTCGGGGTCTATGGCTACACCTTC. Protein product: CASSSPLGVYGYTF.

V is TRBV7-6 and J is TRBJ1-3; 8 bases fit TRBD1. V lost 5 bases and J lost 0; bases outside the gene matches: 6. The CDR3 length is 16 residues. CDR1 and CDR2 (germline): SGHVS, FNYEAQ. CDR3 protein: CASSLLGQGSGNTIYF. In nucleotides, the CDR3 is TGTGCCAGCAGCCTACTAGGACAGGGCTCTGGAAACACCATATATTTT. Based on the CDR3 plus reference TRBV7-6 and TRBJ1-3, the full variable domain is GAGVSQSPRYKVTKRGQDVALRCDPISGHVSLYWYRQALGQGPEFLTYFNYEAQQDKSGLPNDRFSAERPEGSISTLTIQRTEQRDSAMYRCASSLLGQGSGNTIYFGEGSWLTVV.

V gene TRBV30 combines with J gene TRBJ1-2; 7 bases are a match to TRBD1. The trim removed 2 bases at V and 6 bases at J, leaving 6 bases unmatched. CDR1 and CDR2 (germline): GTSNPN, SVGIG (reference sequence). This CDR3 has 13 residues. CDR3 loop: CAWSQTGVNGYTF. The CDR3 DNA reads TGTGCCTGGAGTCAAACAGGGGTAAATGGCTACACCTTC.

This chain uses TRBV7-8 with TRBJ2-3; tentative D call: TRBD2 (5 bases). Germline-derived CDR1 and CDR2 are SGHVS and FQNEAQ. CDR3 length: 13 residues. This chain's CDR3 is CGNSRDLTDTQYF. The CDR3, as DNA: TGTGGCAATTCACGGGATCTCACAGATACGCAGTATTTT.

This chain links TRBV7-8 with TRBJ2-3, with 9 bases that match TRBD2. CDR3 length: 17 amino acids. CDR1 SGHVS and CDR2 FQNEAQ come from the germline V gene. Germline trimming cut 5 bases from V and 4 bases from J; bases unmatched to any gene: 13. The CDR3, as DNA: TGTGCCAGCAGCCTTTTTCCGCAAGCGGGAGGTTCAGATACGCAGTATTTT. The encoded protein is CASSLFPQAGGSDTQYF.

The rearrangement joins TRBV6-2 or TRBV6-3 to TRBJ1-1; tentatively, D is TRBD1 (5 bases). The CDR3 is 14 amino acids. Trimming took 4 bases from V and 3 from J, leaving 12 bases between them. Germline loops: CDR1 MNHEY, CDR2 SVGEGT. CDR3 nucleotides: TGTGCCAGCAGTTTCAGATCAGGGTACACTGAAGCTTTCTTT. Its translation: CASSFRSGYTEAFF.

In DNA, the CDR3 is TGTGCCATCGGCCGCAGACTAGCGGGGGACAATGAGCAGTTCTTC. Translation: CAIGRRLAGDNEQFF. V gene TRBV10-3 combines with J gene TRBJ2-1; 12 bases are shared with TRBD2. CDR3 length: 15 residues. Germline CDR1 and CDR2: ENHRY and SYGVKD. Trimming removed 8 bases from V and 5 bases from J; junction bases left unmatched: 7.